This TCR beta chain was sequenced during a study of neurological immune-mediated disorders (dated by TCRdb to between 2018 and 2020). The study in broad terms: Peripheral blood TCR-beta repertoires from patients with HTLV-I-associated myelopathy (HAM/TSP), patients with multiple sclerosis, and healthy controls were compared in the study using UMI-based sequencing. Alongside PBMC samples, the set of more than 80 TCR-beta libraries contained longitudinal samples, technical triplicates, and paired CD4+ and CD8+ T-cell subsets that had been sorted. Technical triplicate libraries were sequenced to precisely calculate how much the frequency of each individual clone varied. The cohort comprised around 70 subjects: about 15 HAM/TSP patients, around 34 multiple sclerosis patients and some 20 healthy controls.

cDNA synthesis used template-switch 5'RACE with a primer carrying a 10-nucleotide random unique molecular identifier tagging each TCR transcript. Every sequencing run yielded over 200 million TCR-beta sequences covering 15-18 subjects. The RNeasy kit was used to extract total RNA. TCR-beta VDJ regions were amplified with primers for the TCR constant region and the 5'RACE anchor, using the KAPA Real-time Library Amplification kit. Sample indexes and Illumina adaptors were added in a first PCR, after which library yield was increased in a second PCR. After Ampure bead purification, the roughly 650 bp TCR product was size-selected on a 2% E-gel SizeSelection system. Before pooling, library quality was checked on a Bioanalyzer, concentration was measured with Qubit, and libraries were quantified with the Kapa Library Quantification kit. Libraries were sequenced paired-end 2 x 150 bp on an Illumina HiSeq 2500. To increase sequence diversity, roughly 24-30% phiX was spiked into each library pool. Turning to the authors' computational methods: The quality-filtered reads were processed with the UMI-based MiGEC pipeline, whose error correction step removed more than 75% of the raw TCR sequences. IMGT germline references were used for alignment of VDJ genes, and clonotypes were defined by a unique CDR3 amino acid sequence together with V-J genes. Clonal expansion, Shannon diversity and CDR3 relatedness were evaluated with VDJtools (CalcPairwiseDistances, ClusterSamples), while phylogenetic trees were built in CLCbio workbench. A clone was classed as expanded if it had 8 or more unique UMIs, a cutoff based on coefficient-of-variation modelling across technical triplicates. The public reads were reanalyzed by TCRdb: fastp trimming at Q25, MiXCR alignment, in-frame beta chains only. Each entry merges the rows of one CDR3 protein and shows their most common DNA and genes. The authors' filters were not applied to this entry. This sample is represented by under 65,000 distinct CDR3 sequences; approximately 25% of them were singletons. The ten largest clones add up to over 4.5% of the sample.

What the study reported, not specific to this receptor: TCR clonal expansion was highest in HAM/TSP patients and lowest in MS patients, with MS patients falling below even healthy controls. No identical CDR3 amino acid sequences were shared among expanded clones across subjects, suggesting private TCR-beta repertoires in all groups.

This clonotype was observed at least ten times. Its antigen is still unknown. No per-base quality is available; no much larger clone lies one base away. From the cysteine up to the phenylalanine, the CDR3 has a length of 15 residues. The kept DNA is CDR3 alone, 45 bases in frame from the first base. Unmatched junction bases come to 5, with V trimmed by 5 bases and J by 0 bases. CDR1 is given as KGHDR and CDR2 as SFDVKD, both from the germline V gene. Reading the label with the study, this specimen's time point is: technical triplicate 2. For unsorted PBMC libraries, 2 million PBMCs were used after storage in RNAlater at -80 degrees C until RNA extraction. Peripheral blood underwent Ficoll-Hypaque density gradient centrifugation to isolate PBMCs, which were then cryopreserved in liquid nitrogen.

This chain is built from TRBV24-1 and TRBJ1-2, and TRBD1 matches 7 of the central bases. The sequence was obtained from a man between 60 and 75 years old with HTLV-1-associated myelopathy (HAM/TSP). The sequenced material came from PBMCs. The CDR3 region has the sequence CATSAGGTANYGYTF. The nucleotide sequence reads as follows: TGTGCCACCAGTGCAGGAGGGACAGCTAACTATGGCTACACCTTC.